Sequencing of this TCR beta chain was carried out in a study of blood T cell repertoires in COVID-19. As for the study in general: Samples taken during acute and convalescent COVID-19 were collected in the United States, Italy and Spain. PBMCs, B-cell-depleted T cells, or T cells provided the cDNA or gDNA that made up the material.

V was shortened by 1 base and J by 8 bases, with 6 bases between the two germline ends. This CDR3 has 11 amino acids. In the authors' methods: Amplified reference gene primers provided the basis for estimating nucleated cell counts. Libraries were prepared by immunoSEQ multiplex PCR; TCRdb keeps only in-frame clonotypes and omits some of them. From that table come the V and J calls and clone size; the DNA was used to work out D and trimming. This table has under 300,000 clones, approximately 87% appearing once. The V and J genes are TRBV12-3 or TRBV12-4 and TRBJ2-7; no clear D. The sequenced sample was peripheral blood. The TCR was taken from a woman aged 25 to 39 with COVID-19, enrolled during active disease. CDR3 residues: CASSLGVKQYF. CDR3 coding DNA: TGTGCCAGCAGTTTAGGAGTAAAGCAGTACTTC.